Below are 3 T cell receptor beta chains sequenced from a single sample in a study of blood T cell repertoires in COVID-19. Produced via immunoSEQ multiplex PCR; TCRdb's table is partial and in-frame only. The table has some 170,000 clones, more than 70% seen once. Sequencing used PBMCs or T cells enriched from blood (not recorded which). The source of these receptors is a man aged 35 to 55 who had recovered from COVID-19.

The chain is built from TRBV7-2 and TRBJ1-3; D not resolved. The CDR3 covers 11 residues. The germline gives CDR1 SGHTA, CDR2 FQGNSA. Trimming removed 6 bases at V and 4 bases at J, with 4 bases between. In DNA form, the CDR3 reads TGTGCCAGCAGGAGGGGAAACACCATATATTTT. Translation: CASRRGNTIYF.

This sequence joins TRBV5-1 and TRBJ2-7; weak D call: TRBD2 (5 bases). The CDR3 contains 15 residues. V was clipped by 0 bases and J by 6 bases, with 16 bases between them. Germline V gene data show CDR1 as SGHRS and CDR2 as YFSETQ. The CDR3 sequence: CASSLVSGKASEQYF. Here the CDR3 DNA reads TGCGCCAGCAGCTTGGTTTCGGGAAAAGCGTCCGAGCAGTACTTC.

The gene calls are TRBV12-5 and TRBJ2-1, with 12 bases that match TRBD2. Germline values: CDR1 LGHNT, CDR2 FRNRAP. J gave up 0 bases and V 4 bases, and 4 bases lay outside the gene matches. The CDR3 contains 17 residues. This chain's CDR3 is CASGSTTSGSSYNEQFF. CDR3 bases: TGTGCTAGTGGTTCGACGACTAGCGGGAGCTCCTACAATGAGCAGTTCTTC.